The 23 T cell receptor beta chains listed next were all sequenced from one sample in a study of T cell responses to AZD1222 COVID-19 vaccine. Some clones are missing from TCRdb's copy, which holds only in-frame ones; the method was immunoSEQ multiplex PCR. The sample contains some 140,000 clones, about 92% of which appear only once. The sequencing here drew on peripheral blood, taken on day 0 of AZD1222 vaccination. The origin of the receptors is an adult in good health.

The chain links TRBV5-4 to TRBJ2-5; no clear D gene. V lost 0 bases, J lost 5 bases, and 8 bases lay in between. The CDR3 is 13 residues long. Germline V gene sequence: CDR1 SGHNT, CDR2 YYREEE (reference sequence). The CDR3 protein is CASSLDSPETQYF. As DNA, the CDR3 is TGTGCCAGCAGCTTGGACTCGCCCGAGACCCAGTACTTC.

This clone was seen just once. The chain uses TRBV6-6 and TRBJ1-1; tentatively, D is TRBD1 (6 bases). Germline V gene sequence: CDR1 MNHNY, CDR2 SVGAGI (reference sequence). This CDR3 has 15 amino acids. Trimming cost V 4 bases and J 3 bases, with 15 bases left between them. CDR3 DNA: TGTGCCAGCAGTTCCGACAGGAAAGGGGACACTGAAGCTTTCTTT. Amino acid sequence: CASSSDRKGDTEAFF.

This clone appeared a single time. This sequence joins TRBV6-2 or TRBV6-3 and TRBJ1-6; D may be TRBD1 (6 bases). Trimming took off 4 bases at V and 17 bases at J, with 33 bases between the two ends. In germline, CDR1 is MNHEY, CDR2 SVGEGT. The length of the CDR3 is 18 residues. The CDR3 spells CASSSADATGISPLVVHF. Written as DNA, the CDR3 is TGTGCCAGCAGTTCAGCAGATGCCACAGGGATATCACCCTTGGTGGTCCACTTT.

V and J are TRBV6-5 and TRBJ2-3; 8 positions match TRBD1. This CDR3 has 15 residues. V gave up 2 bases and J gave up 5 bases; unmatched junction bases: 6. The V gene's germline CDR1 is MNHEY and CDR2 SVGAGI. The CDR3 DNA is TGTGCCAGCAGTTACCAGGGGGCCCTAGGAGATACGCAGTATTTT. The encoded protein is CASSYQGALGDTQYF.

The chain has TRBV12-3 or TRBV12-4 and TRBJ1-3; D is uncertain. The CDR3 covers 13 residues. V lost 0 bases and J 4 bases, leaving 4 bases between the germline ends. The CDR3 sequence: CASSLAGGNTIYF. The DNA of the CDR3 is TGTGCCAGCAGTTTAGCGGGGGGAAACACCATATATTTT.

The genes are TRBV19 and TRBJ1-5; 9 bases map to TRBD1. The CDR3 extends over 14 amino acids. J gave up 9 bases and V 9 bases, and 12 bases lay outside the gene matches. Germline CDR1 and CDR2: LNHDA and SQIVND (reference sequence). The CDR3 sequence is CARRGTGWWRPQHF. The CDR3 bases are TGTGCCAGGAGGGGGACAGGGTGGTGGCGGCCCCAGCATTTT. Looking up the rest from reference TRBV19 and TRBJ1-5 gives the full variable domain: DGGITQSPKYLFRKEGQNVTLSCEQNLNHDAMYWYRQDPGQGLRLIYYSQIVNDFQKGDIAEGYSVSREKKESFPLTVTSAQKNPTAFYLCARRGTGWWRPQHFGDGTRLSIL.

This clone was counted a few times. The chain employs TRBV7-2 and TRBJ2-1, with D unresolved. This CDR3 spans 16 amino acids. Per germline, CDR1 SGHTA and CDR2 FQGNSA. Trimming cost V 5 bases and J 0 bases, with 14 bases left between them. CDR3 coding DNA: TGTGCCAGCAGCCAGAACTCAGCGAGCTCCTACAATGAGCAGTTCTTC. It codes for CASSQNSASSYNEQFF.

The V call is TRBV6-5, the J call TRBJ2-3, with TRBD1 identical over 7 bases. This CDR3 has 14 residues. Per germline, CDR1 MNHEY and CDR2 SVGAGI. The CDR3 coding sequence is TGTGCACTTACCAGGGGGAGAACTGCAGATACGCAGTATTTT. Translated, it gives CALTRGRTADTQYF.

The CDR3 region has the DNA TGTGCCAGCTCACCTGCGGGGAGTGGCTACACCTTC. Its protein product is CASSPAGSGYTF. The chain uses TRBV18 and TRBJ1-2; D gene uncertain. Germline V lookup: CDR1 KGHSH, CDR2 LQKENI. This CDR3 comprises 12 residues. V was clipped by 3 bases and J by 7 bases, with 9 bases between them.

V usage is TRBV12-3 or TRBV12-4 and J usage is TRBJ1-1; 8 nucleotides agree with TRBD1. With V trimmed by 3 bases and J by 4 bases, 1 base remained unmatched. This CDR3 has 13 residues. The CDR3 DNA sequence: TGTGCCAGCAGTTTCGGACAGGGCACTGAAGCTTTCTTT. This gives the protein CASSFGQGTEAFF.

The chain joins TRBV6-2 or TRBV6-3 to TRBJ1-1; no firm D call. The germline CDR1 and CDR2 sequences are MNHEY and SVGEGT. This CDR3 has 13 residues. The germline V and J ends were trimmed by 5 bases and 0 bases, with 7 bases remaining between them. In nucleotides, the CDR3 is TGTGCCAGCAGTAATCGGGTGAACACTGAAGCTTTCTTT. Its translation is CASSNRVNTEAFF.

Details on this clone: This sample includes further DNA sequences coding for the same CDR3. The chain links TRBV14 to TRBJ2-5, with 12 nucleotides matching TRBD2. The V gene's germline CDR1 is SGHDN and CDR2 FVKESK. This CDR3 has 15 amino acids. After removal of 1 base from V and 5 bases from J, the junction contained 2 bases not matched to a gene. The CDR3, as DNA: TGTGCCAGCAGCCAAGGACTAGCGGGGGCGGAGACCCAGTACTTC. Translating gives CASSQGLAGAETQYF.

The V call is TRBV7-2, the J call TRBJ2-3; D unresolved. The CDR3 consists of 13 residues. From germline, CDR1 is SGHTA and CDR2 FQGNSA. Between the trimmed V and J ends, which lost 3 bases and 2 bases, there was a span of 6 bases. Written as DNA, the CDR3 is TGTGCCAGCAGCTTGTCCTACACAGATACGCAGTATTTT. Its protein is CASSLSYTDTQYF.

This clone came up once. This sequence joins TRBV15 and TRBJ2-7; tentatively, D is TRBD1 (5 bases). V was shortened by 3 bases and J by 2 bases, with 11 bases between the two germline ends. The CDR3 contains 14 residues. Germline loops: CDR1 LNHNV, CDR2 YYDKDF (reference sequence). The CDR3 loop is CATSRDTSAYEQYF. The CDR3, as DNA: TGTGCCACCAGCAGGGACACCTCCGCCTACGAGCAGTACTTC.

The rearrangement links TRBV7-2 to TRBJ2-7; TRBD1 agrees at 11 bases. The germline V gene has CDR1 SGHTA and CDR2 FQGNSA. V shed 4 bases, J shed 3 bases, and the junction held 5 bases outside the gene matches. This CDR3 has 15 amino acids. The CDR3 is CASSSSGTGGYEQYF. In DNA form, the CDR3 reads TGTGCCAGCAGCTCCTCCGGGACAGGGGGCTACGAGCAGTACTTC.

This chain joins TRBV27 and TRBJ1-1, with D possibly TRBD1 on 6 matching bases. The ends were cut back, 3 bases at V and 1 base at J, with 9 bases in the middle. Germline V gene lookup returns CDR1 MNHEY and CDR2 SMNVEV (reference sequence). The length of the CDR3 is 14 residues. CDR3 coding DNA: TGTGCCAGCAGTTTCGTCAGGGGGAACACTGAAGCTTTCTTT. Amino acids: CASSFVRGNTEAFF.

The chain is built from TRBV20-1 and TRBJ1-2; D gene uncertain. CDR1 DFQATT and CDR2 SNEGSKA come from the germline V gene (reference sequence). Trimming removed 3 bases from V and 3 bases from J, with 8 bases in between. This CDR3 spans 12 amino acids. CDR3 protein: CSASGQYYGYTF. The CDR3 nucleotides are TGCAGTGCTAGTGGGCAGTACTATGGCTACACCTTC.

This clone was seen just once. V usage is TRBV7-8 and J usage is TRBJ1-2; 10 bases map to TRBD1. CDR3 size: 16 residues. With 1 base clipped from V and 4 bases from J, the junction kept 6 bases outside the gene matches. CDR1 is SGHVS, CDR2 FQNEAQ, per germline. CDR3 DNA sequence: TGTGCCAGCAGCTTAGTGGGGACAGGGGCCGTCTATGGCTACACCTTC. Residues: CASSLVGTGAVYGYTF.

V is TRBV11-2 and J is TRBJ2-2; no firm D call. The length of the CDR3 is 18 residues. V was cut by 2 bases and J by 1 base, with 17 bases left in between. The germline V gene encodes CDR1 SGHAT and CDR2 FQNNGV. The CDR3 DNA is TGTGCCAGCAGCTTATTCGGCCGATGGCCCAAGAACACCGGGGAGCTGTTTTTT. Translation: CASSLFGRWPKNTGELFF.

The chain links TRBV28 to TRBJ2-1; 9 bases match TRBD2. Trimming cost V 2 bases and J 6 bases; bases outside gene matches: 5. The germline V gene encodes CDR1 MDHEN and CDR2 SYDVKM. The CDR3 length is 15 residues. As DNA, the CDR3 is TGTGCCAGCAGTTTACTCGCGGGGGGGCCCAATGAGCAGTTCTTC. Translating gives CASSLLAGGPNEQFF.

The chain links TRBV7-9 to TRBJ1-2, with 9 bases lining up with TRBD1. The CDR3 runs 14 residues. V dropped 3 bases and J dropped 5; count of bases not matched to a gene: 4. Germline CDR1 is SEHNR and CDR2 is FQNEAQ (reference sequence). The CDR3, as DNA: TGTGCCAGCAGCTTCTGGGACAGGGAATATGGCTACACCTTC. This codes for CASSFWDREYGYTF.

The chain joins TRBV6-5 to TRBJ1-5; D may be TRBD1 (6 bases). The CDR3 has 15 residues. Germline values: CDR1 MNHEY, CDR2 SVGAGI. V gave up 4 bases and J gave up 2 bases, with 12 bases separating them. The DNA for the CDR3 is TGTGCCAGCAGTTCTGACAGGAGGGGCAATCAGCCCCAGCATTTT. Its protein is CASSSDRRGNQPQHF.

The J gene is TRBJ2-7, the V gene TRBV4-1, with 11 bases matching TRBD1. With V trimmed by 2 bases and J by 4 bases, 4 bases remained unmatched. The CDR3 spans 15 residues. The germline gives CDR1 MGHRA, CDR2 YSYEKL. The CDR3 loop reads CASSQPGQGAYEQYF. CDR3 DNA sequence: TGCGCCAGCAGCCAACCAGGACAGGGGGCGTACGAGCAGTACTTC.